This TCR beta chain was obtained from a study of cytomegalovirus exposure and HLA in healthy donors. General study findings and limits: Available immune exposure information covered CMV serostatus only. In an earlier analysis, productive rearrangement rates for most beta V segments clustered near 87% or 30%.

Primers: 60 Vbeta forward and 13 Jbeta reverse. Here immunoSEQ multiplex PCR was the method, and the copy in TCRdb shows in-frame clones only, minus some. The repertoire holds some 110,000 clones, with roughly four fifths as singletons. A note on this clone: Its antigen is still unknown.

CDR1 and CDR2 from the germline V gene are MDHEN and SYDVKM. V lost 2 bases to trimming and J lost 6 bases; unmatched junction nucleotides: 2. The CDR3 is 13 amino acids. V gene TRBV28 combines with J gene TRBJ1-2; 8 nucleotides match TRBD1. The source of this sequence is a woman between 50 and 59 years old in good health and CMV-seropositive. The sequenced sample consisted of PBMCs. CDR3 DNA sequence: TGTGCCAGCAGTTTACAGGGGGCAGATGGCTACACCTTC. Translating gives CASSLQGADGYTF.